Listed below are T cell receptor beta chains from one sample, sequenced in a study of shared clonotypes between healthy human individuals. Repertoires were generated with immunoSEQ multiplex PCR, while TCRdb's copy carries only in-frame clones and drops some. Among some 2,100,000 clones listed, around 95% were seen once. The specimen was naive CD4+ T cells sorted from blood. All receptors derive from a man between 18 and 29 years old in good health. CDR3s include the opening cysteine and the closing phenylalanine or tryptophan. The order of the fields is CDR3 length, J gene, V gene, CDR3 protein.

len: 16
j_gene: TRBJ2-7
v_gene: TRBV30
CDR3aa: CAWSVGLAGGGDEQYF

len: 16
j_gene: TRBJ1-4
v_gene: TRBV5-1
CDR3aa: CASSLVQGATNEKLFF

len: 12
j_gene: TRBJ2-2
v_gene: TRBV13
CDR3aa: CASSLRAGELFF

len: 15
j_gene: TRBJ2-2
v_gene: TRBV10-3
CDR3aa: CAISPGGDYTGELFF

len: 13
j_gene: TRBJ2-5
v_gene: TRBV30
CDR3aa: CAWSGLAQETQYF

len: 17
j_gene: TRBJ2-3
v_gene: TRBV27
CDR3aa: CATSGTGYTYSTDTQYF

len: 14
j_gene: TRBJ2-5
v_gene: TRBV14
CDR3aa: CASSRPGVQETQYF

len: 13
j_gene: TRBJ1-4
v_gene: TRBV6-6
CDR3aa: CASSERQGFGLFF

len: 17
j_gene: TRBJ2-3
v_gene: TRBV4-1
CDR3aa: CASSEGGQRSGTDTQYF

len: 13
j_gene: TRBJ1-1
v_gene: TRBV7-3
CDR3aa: CASSINAGGQAFF

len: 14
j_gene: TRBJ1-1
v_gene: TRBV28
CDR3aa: CASLTGTGNTEAFF

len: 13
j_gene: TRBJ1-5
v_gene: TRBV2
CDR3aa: CASSEQGNQPQHF

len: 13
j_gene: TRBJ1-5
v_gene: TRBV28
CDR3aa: CASSLGLRGPQHF

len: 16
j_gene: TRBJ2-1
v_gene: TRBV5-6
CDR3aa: CASSHTGTGVEREQFF

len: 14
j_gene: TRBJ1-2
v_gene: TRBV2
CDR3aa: CASSYATGGYGYTF

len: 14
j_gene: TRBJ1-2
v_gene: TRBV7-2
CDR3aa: CASSPTGGSYGYTF

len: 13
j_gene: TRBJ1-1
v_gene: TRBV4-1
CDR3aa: CASSQERGTEAFF

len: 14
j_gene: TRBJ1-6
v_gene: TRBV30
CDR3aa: CASRLGPLDSPLHF

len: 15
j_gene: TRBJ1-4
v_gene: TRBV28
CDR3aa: CASSLYDSSNEKLFF

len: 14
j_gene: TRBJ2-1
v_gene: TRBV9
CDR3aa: CASSYPPHDQKQFF

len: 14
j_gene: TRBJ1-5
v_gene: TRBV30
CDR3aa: CAWTPGQGNQPQHF

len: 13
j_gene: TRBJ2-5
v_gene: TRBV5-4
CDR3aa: CAGSSRSKETQYF

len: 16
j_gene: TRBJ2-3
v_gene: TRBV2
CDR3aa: CASSVDGSRAVDTQYF

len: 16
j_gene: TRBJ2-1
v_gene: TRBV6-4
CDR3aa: CASSDLSGRSYNEQFF

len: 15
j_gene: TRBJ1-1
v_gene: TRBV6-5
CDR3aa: CASSWGQGLNTEAFF

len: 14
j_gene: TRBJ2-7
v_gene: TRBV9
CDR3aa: CASSPGRSDYEQYF

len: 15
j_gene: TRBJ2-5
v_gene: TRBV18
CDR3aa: CASSQDRGSQETQYF

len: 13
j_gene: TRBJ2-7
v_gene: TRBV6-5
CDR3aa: CASTQSSSYEQYF

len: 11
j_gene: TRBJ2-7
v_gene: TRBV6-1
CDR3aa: CASLEAYEQYF

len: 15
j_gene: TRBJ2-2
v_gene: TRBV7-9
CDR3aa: CASSFLTANTGELFF

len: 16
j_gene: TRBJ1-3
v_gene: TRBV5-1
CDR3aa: CASSAWETGSGNTIYF

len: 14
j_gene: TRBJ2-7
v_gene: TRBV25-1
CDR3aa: CASSEAGSSYEQYF

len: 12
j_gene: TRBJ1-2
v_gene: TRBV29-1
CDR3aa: CSVDRGRYGYTF

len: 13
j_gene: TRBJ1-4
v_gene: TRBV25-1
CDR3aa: CASSEGSNEKLFF

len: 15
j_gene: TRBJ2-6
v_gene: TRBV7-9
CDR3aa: CASSLGAPGANVLTF

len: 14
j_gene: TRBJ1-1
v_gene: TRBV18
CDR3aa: CASSPGDRNTEAFF

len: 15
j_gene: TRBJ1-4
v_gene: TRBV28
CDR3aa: CASSLPQATNEKLFF

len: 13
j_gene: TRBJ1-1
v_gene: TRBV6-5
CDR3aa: CASSRTGATEAFF

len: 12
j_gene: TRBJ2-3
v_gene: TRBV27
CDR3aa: CASRGFTDTQYF

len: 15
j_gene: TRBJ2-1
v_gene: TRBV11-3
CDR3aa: CASSDGGGSGDEQFF

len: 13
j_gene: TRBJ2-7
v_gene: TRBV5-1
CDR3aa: CASSLRREGEQYF

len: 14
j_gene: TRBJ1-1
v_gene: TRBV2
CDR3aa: CASGAGVRNTEAFF

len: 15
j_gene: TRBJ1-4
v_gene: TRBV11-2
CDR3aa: CASSLGGQGCEKLFF

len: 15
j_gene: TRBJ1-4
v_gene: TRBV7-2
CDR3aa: CASSSHSTTNEKLFF

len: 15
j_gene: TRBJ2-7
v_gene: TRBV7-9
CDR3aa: CASSGGDRGTDEQYF

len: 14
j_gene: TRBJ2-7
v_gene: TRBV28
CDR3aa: CASIREGGGYEQYF

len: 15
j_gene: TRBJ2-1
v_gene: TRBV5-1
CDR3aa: CASSPATGVENEQFF

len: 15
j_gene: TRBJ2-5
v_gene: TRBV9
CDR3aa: CASSVEAGRQETQYF

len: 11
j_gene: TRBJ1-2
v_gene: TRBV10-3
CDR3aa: CAITGENGYTF

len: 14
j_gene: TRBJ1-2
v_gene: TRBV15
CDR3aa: CATSREGVGNGYTF

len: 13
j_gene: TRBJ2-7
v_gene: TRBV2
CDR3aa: CASSKDRGAEQYF

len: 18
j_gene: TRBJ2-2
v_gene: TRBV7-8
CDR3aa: CASSLGVPGTGDTGELFF

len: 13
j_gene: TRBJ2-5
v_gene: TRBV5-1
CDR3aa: CASSPGFQETQYF

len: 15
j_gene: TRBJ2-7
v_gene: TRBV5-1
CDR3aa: CASSLVSGSSYEQYF

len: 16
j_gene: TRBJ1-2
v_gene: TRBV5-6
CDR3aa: CASSHDRGLISLGYTF

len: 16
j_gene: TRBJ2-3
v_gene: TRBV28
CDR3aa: CASSPPGTGSAGTQYF

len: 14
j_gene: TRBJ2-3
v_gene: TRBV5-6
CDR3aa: CASSRLASTDTQYF

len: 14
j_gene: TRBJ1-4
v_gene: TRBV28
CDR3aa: CASRPAGGNEKLFF

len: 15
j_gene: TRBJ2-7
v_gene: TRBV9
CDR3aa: CASSVEAGERYEQYF

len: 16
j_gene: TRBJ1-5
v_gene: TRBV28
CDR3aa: CASSSPPGGRDQPQHF